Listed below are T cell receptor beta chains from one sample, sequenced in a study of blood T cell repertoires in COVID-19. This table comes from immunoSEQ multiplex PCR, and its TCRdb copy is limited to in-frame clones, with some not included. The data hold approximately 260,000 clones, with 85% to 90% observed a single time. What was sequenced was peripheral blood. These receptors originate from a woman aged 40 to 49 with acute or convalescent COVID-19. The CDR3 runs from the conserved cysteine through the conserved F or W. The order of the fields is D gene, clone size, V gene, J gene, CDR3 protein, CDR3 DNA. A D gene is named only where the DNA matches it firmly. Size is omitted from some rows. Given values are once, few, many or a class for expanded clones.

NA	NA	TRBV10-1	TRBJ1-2	CASSPRGIRYGYTF	TGCGCCAGCAGTCCGCGAGGGATCCGGTATGGCTACACCTTC
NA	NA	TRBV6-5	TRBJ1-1	CASSLDIWAQNTEAFF	TGTGCCAGCAGTTTGGACATCTGGGCTCAGAACACTGAAGCTTTCTTT
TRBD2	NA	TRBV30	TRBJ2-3	CAWTDSGGFTDTQYF	TGTGCCTGGACCGATAGCGGGGGGTTCACAGATACGCAGTATTTT
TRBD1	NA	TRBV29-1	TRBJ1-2	CSVYDRGYGYTF	TGCAGCGTCTATGACAGGGGATATGGCTACACCTTC
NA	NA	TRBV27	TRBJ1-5	CASSSQGIQPQHF	TGTGCCAGCAGTTCACAGGGAATCCAGCCCCAGCATTTT
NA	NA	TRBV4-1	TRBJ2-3	CASSQLRDTQYF	TGCGCCAGCAGCCAATTACGGGATACGCAGTATTTT
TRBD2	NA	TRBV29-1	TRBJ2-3	CSVEAAGGPGDTQYF	TGCAGCGTTGAGGCGGCGGGGGGGCCCGGAGATACGCAGTATTTT
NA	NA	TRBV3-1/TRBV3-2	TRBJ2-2	CASSPVGGTGELFF	TGTGCCAGCAGCCCAGTCGGGGGCACCGGGGAGCTGTTTTTT
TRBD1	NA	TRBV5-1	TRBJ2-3	CASSLRTGLNTDTQYF	TGCGCCAGCAGCTTGAGGACAGGCCTAAACACAGATACGCAGTATTTT
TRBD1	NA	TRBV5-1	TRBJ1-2	CASSPEPGQYGYTF	TGCGCCAGCAGCCCCGAACCGGGACAGTATGGCTACACCTTC
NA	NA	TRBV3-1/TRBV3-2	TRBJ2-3	CASSLQNGPDTQYF	TGTGCCAGCAGCCTGCAAAACGGTCCAGATACGCAGTATTTT
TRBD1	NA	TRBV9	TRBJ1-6	CASSVASTGTGYSSPLHF	TGTGCCAGCAGCGTCGCCTCCACCGGGACAGGGTATTCTTCACCCCTCCACTTT
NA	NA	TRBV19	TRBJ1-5	CASTAPGVWQPQHF	TGTGCCAGTACGGCCCCGGGGGTATGGCAGCCCCAGCATTTT
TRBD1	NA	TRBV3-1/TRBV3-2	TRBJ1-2	CASSHGTGGDYGYTF	TGTGCCAGCAGCCACGGGACAGGGGGCGACTATGGCTACACCTTC
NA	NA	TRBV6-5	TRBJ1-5	CASSGNGNQPQHF	TGTGCCAGCTCAGGTAACGGCAATCAGCCCCAGCATTTT
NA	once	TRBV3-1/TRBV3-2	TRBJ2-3	CASSRFGQGRDTQYF	TGTGCCAGCAGCCGGTTCGGCCAGGGCAGAGATACGCAGTATTTT
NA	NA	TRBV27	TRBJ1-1	CASSSPSTGMNTEAFF	TGTGCCAGCAGTTCCCCGTCGACAGGCATGAACACTGAAGCTTTCTTT
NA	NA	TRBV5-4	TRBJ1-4	CASSLALGGEGEKLFF	TGTGCCAGCAGCTTGGCCTTGGGAGGAGAAGGCGAAAAACTGTTTTTT
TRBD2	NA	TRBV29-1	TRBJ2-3	CSVALAGTDTQYF	TGCAGCGTTGCACTAGCGGGGACAGATACGCAGTATTTT
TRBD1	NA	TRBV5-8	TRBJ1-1	CASSLPFGQANTEAFF	TGTGCCAGCAGCTTACCTTTCGGACAGGCTAACACTGAAGCTTTCTTT
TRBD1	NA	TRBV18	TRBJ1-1	CASSLRDSDEAFF	TGTGCCAGCTCACTGCGGGACAGCGATGAAGCTTTCTTT
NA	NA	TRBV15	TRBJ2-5	CATSRDGGTPEPQYF	TGTGCCACCAGCAGAGATGGCGGGACCCCTGAGCCCCAGTACTTC
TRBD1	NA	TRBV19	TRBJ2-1	CASSVDRGSPYNEQFF	TGTGCCAGTAGTGTCGACAGGGGATCCCCTTACAATGAGCAGTTCTTC
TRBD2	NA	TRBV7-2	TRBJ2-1	CASSFTTSGGHNEQFF	TGTGCCAGCAGCTTCACCACTAGCGGGGGCCACAATGAGCAGTTCTTC
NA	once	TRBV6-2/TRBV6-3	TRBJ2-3	CASSYSSTYGTTSTDTQYF	TGTGCCAGCAGTTACTCGAGTACGTATGGCACGACTAGCACAGATACGCAGTATTTT
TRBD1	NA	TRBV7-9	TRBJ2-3	CASSWGQGDEDTQYF	TGTGCCAGCAGCTGGGGACAGGGGGATGAGGATACGCAGTATTTT
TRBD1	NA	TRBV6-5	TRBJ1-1	CAIIPTGYMNTEAFF	TGTGCCATCATACCGACAGGGTACATGAACACTGAAGCTTTCTTT
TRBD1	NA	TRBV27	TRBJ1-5	CASSLDGQGYNQPQHF	TGTGCCAGCAGTTTGGACGGACAGGGCTACAATCAGCCCCAGCATTTT
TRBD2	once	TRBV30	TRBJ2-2	CAWTRAGAPTGELFF	TGTGCCTGGACGCGAGCGGGGGCCCCCACCGGGGAGCTGTTTTTT
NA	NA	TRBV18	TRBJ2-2	CASSPRIGGTNTGELFF	TGTGCCAGCTCACCCAGGATAGGGGGAACGAACACCGGGGAGCTGTTTTTT
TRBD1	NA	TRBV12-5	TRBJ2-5	CASGLVLIGTGVGETQYF	TGTGCTAGTGGTTTGGTACTAATTGGGACAGGGGTGGGAGAGACCCAGTACTTC
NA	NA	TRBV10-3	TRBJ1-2	CAINLGGNYGYTF	TGTGCCATCAATTTAGGAGGGAACTATGGCTACACCTTC
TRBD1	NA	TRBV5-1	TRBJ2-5	CASSLGDRGNWETQYF	TGCGCCAGCAGCTTGGGGGACAGGGGTAATTGGGAGACCCAGTACTTC
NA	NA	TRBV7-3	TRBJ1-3	CASSLIPGELSGNTIYF	TGTGCCAGCAGCTTAATCCCAGGGGAACTCTCTGGAAACACCATATATTTT
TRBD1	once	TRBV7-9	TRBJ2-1	CASSPLAGQGPNEQFF	TGTGCCAGCAGCCCCCTGGCGGGACAGGGTCCCAATGAGCAGTTCTTC
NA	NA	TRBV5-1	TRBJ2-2	CASSAGTLANTGELFF	TGCGCCAGCAGCGCCGGGACTCTCGCGAACACCGGGGAGCTGTTTTTT
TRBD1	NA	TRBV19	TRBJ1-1	CATWTGEMNTEAFF	TGTGCCACTTGGACAGGGGAAATGAACACTGAAGCTTTCTTT
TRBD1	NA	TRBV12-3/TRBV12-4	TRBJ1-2	CASRSGGGGYTF	TGTGCCAGCAGGTCAGGGGGCGGTGGCTACACCTTC
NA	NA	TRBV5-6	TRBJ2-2	CASSALESGSNTGELFF	TGTGCCAGCAGCGCCCTTGAGAGCGGCTCGAACACCGGGGAGCTGTTTTTT
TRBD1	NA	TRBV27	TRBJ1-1	CASSPPRQGLNTEAFF	TGTGCCAGCAGCCCTCCCAGACAGGGGCTGAACACTGAAGCTTTCTTT
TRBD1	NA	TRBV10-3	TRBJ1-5	CASWDSPKNGGNQPQHF	TGTGCCTCCTGGGACAGTCCAAAAAATGGTGGCAATCAGCCCCAGCATTTT
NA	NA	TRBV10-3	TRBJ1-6	CAISESNTNSPLHF	TGTGCCATCAGTGAGTCCAACACGAATTCACCCCTCCACTTT
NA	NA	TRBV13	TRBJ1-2	CASSLGLVRGNYGYTF	TGTGCCAGCAGCTTAGGCCTCGTCAGGGGTAACTATGGCTACACCTTC
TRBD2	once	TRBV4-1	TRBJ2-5	CASSQIPPGTSGERMGETQYF	TGCGCCAGCAGCCAAATCCCTCCAGGGACTAGCGGGGAAAGGATGGGAGAGACCCAGTACTTC
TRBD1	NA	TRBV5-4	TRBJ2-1	CASARAGGSNEQFF	TGTGCCAGCGCTAGGGCAGGGGGATCCAATGAGCAGTTCTTC
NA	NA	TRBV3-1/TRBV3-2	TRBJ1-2	CASSQPLETKDNYGYTF	TGTGCCAGCAGCCAACCACTAGAAACTAAAGATAACTATGGCTACACCTTC
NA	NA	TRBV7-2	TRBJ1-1	CASSLRQTGGWNTEAFF	TGTGCCAGCAGCTTACGACAGACGGGGGGGTGGAACACTGAAGCTTTCTTT
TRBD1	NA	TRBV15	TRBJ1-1	CATSRPGTGVNEAFF	TGTGCCACCAGCAGACCCGGGACAGGTGTTAATGAAGCTTTCTTT
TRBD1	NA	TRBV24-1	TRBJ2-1	CATSDSPGTGGRSYNEQFF	TGTGCCACCAGTGATTCCCCAGGGACAGGGGGTAGGTCCTACAATGAGCAGTTCTTC
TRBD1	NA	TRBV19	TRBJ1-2	CASSLGQGYGYTF	TGTGCCAGTAGTCTGGGACAGGGCTATGGCTACACCTTC
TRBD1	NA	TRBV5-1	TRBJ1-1	CASSLGTGVGEAFF	TGCGCCAGCAGCTTGGGGACAGGGGTAGGTGAAGCTTTCTTT
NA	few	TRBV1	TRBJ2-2	CTSRTSASGELFF	TGCACCAGCCGAACATCTGCCTCCGGGGAGCTGTTTTTT